This TCR beta chain comes out of a study of beta chain features in type 1 diabetes. Study-level background: All of the samples together had over 90 million sorted cells examined.

Sorted CD4+ subsets: naive, central memory, regulatory, stem cell-like memory (CD45RO/CCR7/CD25/CD127/CD95/CD27 panel). Germline CDR1 is MNHNY and CDR2 is SVGAGI (reference sequence). There are 11 residues in the CDR3. With 5 bases removed from V and 5 bases from J, the gap between germline ends came to 6 bases. TCRB transcripts that were expressed got sequenced, as all of the isolated RNA had been reverse transcribed. The method was immunoSEQ multiplex PCR; TCRdb's version includes in-frame clones alone and lacks a portion of them. The sample lists under 300,000 clones, around a quarter seen once, with roughly 4.1% in the top ten.

Sequencing used central memory CD4+ T cells from blood. This chain joins TRBV6-6 and TRBJ2-5; D gene unclear. The receptor was isolated from a man aged 25 to 40 in good health. The CDR3 protein is CASSRMETQYF. The CDR3 bases are TGTGCCAGCAGTAGAATGGAGACCCAGTACTTC.